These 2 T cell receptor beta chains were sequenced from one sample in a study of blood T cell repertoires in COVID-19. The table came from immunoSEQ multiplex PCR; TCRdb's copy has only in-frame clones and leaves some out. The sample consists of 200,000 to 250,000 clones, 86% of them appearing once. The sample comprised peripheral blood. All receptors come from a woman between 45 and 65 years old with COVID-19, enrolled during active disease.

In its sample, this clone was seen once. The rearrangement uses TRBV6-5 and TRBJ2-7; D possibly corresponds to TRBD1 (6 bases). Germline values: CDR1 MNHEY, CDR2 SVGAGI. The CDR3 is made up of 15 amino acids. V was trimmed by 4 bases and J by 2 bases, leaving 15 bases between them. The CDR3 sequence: CASSSKIGQPYEQYV. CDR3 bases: TGTGCCAGCAGTTCCAAAATAGGACAGCCCTACGAGCAGTACGTC.

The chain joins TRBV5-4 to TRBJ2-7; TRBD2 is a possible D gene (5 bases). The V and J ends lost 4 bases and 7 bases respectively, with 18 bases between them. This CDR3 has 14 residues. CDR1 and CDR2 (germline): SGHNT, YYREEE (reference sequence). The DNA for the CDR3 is TGTGCCAGCAGCCAATCTGGACTGCTCGGGGAGCAGTACTTC. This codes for CASSQSGLLGEQYF.